The source of this T cell receptor (beta chain) is a study of blood T cell repertoires in COVID-19. At the level of the study: Samples taken during acute and convalescent COVID-19 were collected in the United States, Italy and Spain. T cells, B-cell-depleted T cells, or PBMCs supplied cDNA or gDNA.

In the source study's methods: Nucleated cell counts were estimated from reference gene primer amplification. Measured with immunoSEQ multiplex PCR; TCRdb has only the in-frame clones, and not every one. V and J calls and clone size come straight from that table; D and trimming were deduced from the DNA. The table includes about 140,000 clones, more than 75% detected once. The CDR3 sequence is 15 residues long. Germline V gene lookup returns CDR1 SGHNT and CDR2 YYREEE (reference sequence). After removal of 4 bases from V and 1 base from J, the junction contained 6 bases not matched to a gene. Specimen: peripheral blood. This TCR derives from a human donor in a cohort sampled during active COVID-19. This chain joins TRBV5-4 and TRBJ2-3; 7 nucleotides align to TRBD1. The DNA of the CDR3 is TGTGCCAGCAGCCGCAAAGGGGGCGGCACAGATACGCAGTATTTT. Its translation: CASSRKGGGTDTQYF.